Sequencing of this TCR beta chain was carried out in a study of PD-L1 blockade in urothelial cancer. Overall study: Treatment start was followed by blood analysis at 3 weeks (second dose) and again at 6 weeks. Blood samples had a median of 141,255 T cells.

This clone has only a few counts. Specified time point: pretreatment peripheral blood. The table came from immunoSEQ multiplex PCR; TCRdb's copy has only in-frame clones and leaves some out. The sample yields some 66,000 clones, 86% seen once. This clonotype was sampled from a man between 60 and 75 years old with urothelial cancer. Sequences were derived from PBMCs, sampled around atezolizumab (anti-PD-L1) treatment.

The CDR3 region is CASSAPDSLNQPQHF. CDR3 in DNA: TGTGCCAGCTCAGCCCCGGACAGCCTCAATCAGCCCCAGCATTTT. The chain recombines TRBV18 with TRBJ1-5; a weak D match, TRBD1 (6 bases). The V gene's germline CDR1 is KGHSH and CDR2 LQKENI. Between the trimmed V and J ends, which lost 5 bases and 3 bases, there was a span of 14 bases. The CDR3 has 15 residues.